The source of this T cell receptor (beta chain) is a study of blood T cells in healthy people across ages. As to this clonotype: Its antigen is as yet unknown.

Study-level findings and limits: Diversity estimates drawn from one million T cells were deemed underestimates. With age, beta diversity per million T cells declined roughly linearly, significantly by 40.

Then a second PCR, running roughly 7 to 11 cycles, was carried out with a sample-barcoded 5' primer and a J-beta primer mix. No fewer than 2.5 million CDR3-containing paired-end reads came from each sample. From the 5' RACE reads, TCRdb called clonotypes with MiXCR, one entry per CDR3 protein. The sample lists about 2 million distinct CDR3 sequences; 40% to 55% were seen once. The sample comprised blood. The receptor's source is a woman in her thirties or forties in good health.

The CDR3: CASSFRTSGGADVQYF. DNA of the CDR3: TGTGCCAGCAGTTTCCGGACTAGCGGGGGAGCAGATGTGCAGTATTTT. The V and J genes are TRBV12-3 or TRBV12-4 and TRBJ2-3, with 13 bases lining up with TRBD2. The junction had 11 bases not matched to a gene; V was cut back by 3 bases and J by 11 bases. This CDR3 spans 16 amino acids.